This TCR beta chain stems from a study of T cells in localized non-small cell lung cancer. Study observations and caveats: Adjacent lung tissue had a median roughly 62 of the top 100 clones found in the tumor. Compared with tumor, uninvolved adjacent lung displayed greater T cell clonality, ranking highest overall.

Assay: immunoSEQ multiplex PCR; the TCRdb copy retains only in-frame clones and omits some. In the table there are 50,000 to 55,000 clones, roughly 88% of which are singletons. As to this clone: Its specificity is unknown.

Germline CDR1 reads MDHEN; CDR2 reads SYDVKM. The V end lost 8 bases, the J end lost 2 bases, and 10 bases lay between the germline ends. The CDR3 extends over 12 amino acids. This TCR was sampled from a man between 40 and 70 years old with stage III lung adenocarcinoma. The sample here was peripheral blood mononuclear cells, taken before any cancer treatment. The chain joins TRBV28 to TRBJ2-7, with D maybe TRBD1 (5 bases). The CDR3 bases are TGTGCCAGCGTCAGGGTACCCTACGAGCAGTACTTC. Its protein product is CASVRVPYEQYF.